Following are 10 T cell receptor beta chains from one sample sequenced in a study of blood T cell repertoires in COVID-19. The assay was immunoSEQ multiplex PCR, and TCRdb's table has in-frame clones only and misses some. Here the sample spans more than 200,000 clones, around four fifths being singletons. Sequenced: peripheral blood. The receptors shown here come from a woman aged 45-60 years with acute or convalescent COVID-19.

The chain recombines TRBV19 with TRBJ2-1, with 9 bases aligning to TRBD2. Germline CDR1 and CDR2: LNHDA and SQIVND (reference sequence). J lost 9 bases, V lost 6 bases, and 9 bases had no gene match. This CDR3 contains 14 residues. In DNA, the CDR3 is TGTGCCAGTAGATTAGCGGGAGAAATAGGTGAGCAGTTCTTC. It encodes CASRLAGEIGEQFF.

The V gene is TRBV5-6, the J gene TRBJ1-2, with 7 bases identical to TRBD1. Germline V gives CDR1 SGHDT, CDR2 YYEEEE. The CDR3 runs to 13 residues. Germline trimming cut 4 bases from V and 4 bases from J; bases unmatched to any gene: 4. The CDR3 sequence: CASSVGTVYGYTF. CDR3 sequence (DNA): TGTGCCAGCAGCGTCGGGACAGTCTATGGCTACACCTTC.

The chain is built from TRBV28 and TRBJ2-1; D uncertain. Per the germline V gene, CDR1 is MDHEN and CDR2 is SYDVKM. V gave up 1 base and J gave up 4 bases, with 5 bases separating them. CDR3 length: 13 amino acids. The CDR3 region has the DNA TGTGCCAGCAGTTTATTACAATACAATGAGCAGTTCTTC. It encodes CASSLLQYNEQFF.

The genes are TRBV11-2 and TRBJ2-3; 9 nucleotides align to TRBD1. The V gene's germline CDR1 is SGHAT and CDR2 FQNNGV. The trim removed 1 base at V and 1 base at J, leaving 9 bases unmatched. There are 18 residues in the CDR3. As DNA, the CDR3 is TGTGCCAGCAGCTTAGGGGTACAGGGGGCGAGGGGCACAGATACGCAGTATTTT. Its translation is CASSLGVQGARGTDTQYF.

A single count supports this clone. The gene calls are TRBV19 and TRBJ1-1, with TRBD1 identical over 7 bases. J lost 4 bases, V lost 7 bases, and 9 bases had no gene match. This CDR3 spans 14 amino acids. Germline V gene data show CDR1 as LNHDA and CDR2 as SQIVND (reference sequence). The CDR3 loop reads CASTPQGRGTEAFF. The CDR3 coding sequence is TGTGCCAGTACCCCACAGGGGCGCGGCACTGAAGCTTTCTTT.

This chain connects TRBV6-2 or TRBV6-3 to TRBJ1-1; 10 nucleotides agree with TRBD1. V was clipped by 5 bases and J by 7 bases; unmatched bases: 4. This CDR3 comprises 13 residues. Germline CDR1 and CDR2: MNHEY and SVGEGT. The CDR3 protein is CASSRDRGVEAFF. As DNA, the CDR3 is TGTGCCAGCAGTCGGGACAGGGGTGTTGAAGCTTTCTTT.

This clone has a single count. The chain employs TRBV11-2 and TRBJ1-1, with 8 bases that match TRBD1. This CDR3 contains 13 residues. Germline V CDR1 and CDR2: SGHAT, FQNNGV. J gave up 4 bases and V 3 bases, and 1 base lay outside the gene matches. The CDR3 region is CASSLTGVTEAFF. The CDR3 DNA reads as TGTGCCAGCAGCTTGACAGGGGTCACTGAAGCTTTCTTT.

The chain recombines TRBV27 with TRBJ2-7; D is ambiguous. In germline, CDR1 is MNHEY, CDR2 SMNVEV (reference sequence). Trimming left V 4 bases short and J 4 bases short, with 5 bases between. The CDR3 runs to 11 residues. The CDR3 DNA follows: TGTGCCAGCAGTTCCTATTACGAGCAGTACTTC. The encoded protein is CASSSYYEQYF.

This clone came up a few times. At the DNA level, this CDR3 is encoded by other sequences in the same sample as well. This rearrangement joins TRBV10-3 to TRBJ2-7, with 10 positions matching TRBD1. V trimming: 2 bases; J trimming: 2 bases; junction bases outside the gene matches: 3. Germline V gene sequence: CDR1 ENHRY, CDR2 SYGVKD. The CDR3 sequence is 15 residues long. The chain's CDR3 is CAISEPGQGAYEQYF. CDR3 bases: TGTGCCATCAGTGAGCCCGGACAGGGGGCCTACGAGCAGTACTTC.

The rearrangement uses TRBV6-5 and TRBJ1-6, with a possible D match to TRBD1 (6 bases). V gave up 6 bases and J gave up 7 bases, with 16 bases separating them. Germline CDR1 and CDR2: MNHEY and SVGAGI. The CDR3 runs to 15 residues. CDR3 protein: CASSSPTGTNSPLHF. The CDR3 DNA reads TGTGCCAGCAGCTCCCCCACAGGGACCAATTCACCCCTCCACTTT.